The 31 T cell receptor beta chains below all came from one sample that was sequenced in a study of type 1 regulatory T cells. Study-wide points: Compared with non-Tr1 cells, Tr1 cells showed a narrower TCR repertoire.

One entry per CDR3 protein results from TCRdb running MiXCR on the reads. The table has tens of thousands of distinct CDR3 sequences, less than 25% seen once. The antigens for these receptors are not known. The sequenced sample was cultured type 1 regulatory T (Tr1) cells, either the whole culture or a sorted fraction (not recorded which). The receptors were gathered from a human donor in good health.

This clonotype was observed a handful of times. In DNA, the CDR3 is TGCAGTGCTCTTCCTTCGCGGGGAAGCACAGATACGCAGTATTTT. Protein: CSALPSRGSTDTQYF. V gene TRBV20-1 combines with J gene TRBJ2-3; a weak D match, TRBD2 (6 bases). The CDR3 runs 15 residues. V dropped 5 bases and J dropped 0 bases, with 15 bases sitting between them. From germline, CDR1 is DFQATT and CDR2 SNEGSKA (reference sequence).

This clonotype has just a few counts. The chain uses TRBV5-1 and TRBJ2-2, with D tentatively TRBD1 (5 bases). V lost 4 bases, J lost 5 bases, and 9 bases lay in between. Germline V gene data show CDR1 as SGHRS and CDR2 as YFSETQ. CDR3 length: 13 residues. CDR3 sequence reads: CASSPRQTGELFF. The CDR3 bases are TGCGCCAGCAGCCCTAGACAGACCGGGGAGCTGTTTTTT.

This clonotype was observed a handful of times. This sequence joins TRBV7-9 and TRBJ1-4; D unresolved. Per the germline V gene, CDR1 is SEHNR and CDR2 is FQNEAQ (reference sequence). Trimming removed 0 bases from V and 5 bases from J, with 7 bases in between. The CDR3 is 14 residues long. For the CDR3, the DNA is TGTGCCAGCAGCTTAGCCCCAGGAAATGAAAAACTGTTTTTT. Its translation: CASSLAPGNEKLFF.

V is TRBV27 and J is TRBJ1-2, with D perhaps TRBD1 (5 bases). Germline V gene sequence: CDR1 MNHEY, CDR2 SMNVEV (reference sequence). The ends were cut back, 5 bases at V and 8 bases at J, with 18 bases in the middle. This CDR3 region has 14 residues. The CDR3 region is CASSLTGGDVGYTF. The DNA for the CDR3 is TGTGCCAGCAGTCTTACCGGGGGAGATGTGGGCTACACCTTC.

The chain employs TRBV15 and TRBJ2-1; 9 bases match TRBD1. V trimming: 5 bases; J trimming: 12 bases; junction bases outside the gene matches: 14. The CDR3 covers 15 residues. CDR1 and CDR2 (germline): LNHNV, YYDKDF (reference sequence). The CDR3 DNA reads TGTGCCACCAGCCAAGGCGGGACAGGGTCCGGGTGGCAGTTCTTC. Translating gives CATSQGGTGSGWQFF.

The rearrangement joins TRBV5-4 to TRBJ2-7; TRBD1 agrees at 10 bases. Trimming took 4 bases from V and 4 from J; bases not matched to a gene: 8. CDR3 length equals 15 residues. CDR1 is SGHNT and CDR2 is YYREEE in the germline V gene (reference sequence). CDR3 DNA: TGTGCCAGCAGCCCGGGGACAGGGGCCCCTTACGAGCAGTACTTC. Translated: CASSPGTGAPYEQYF.

This clonotype was detected only a few times. This chain joins TRBV18 and TRBJ2-7; unclear D gene. The CDR3 is 12 residues long. The V gene's germline CDR1 is KGHSH and CDR2 LQKENI. Trimming shortened V by 4 bases and J by 4 bases, and 8 bases separated the two germline ends. The CDR3 bases are TGTGCCAGCTCACTGGACCAGTACGAGCAGTACTTC. It codes for CASSLDQYEQYF.

The genes are TRBV18 and TRBJ2-7; no firm D call. CDR1 is KGHSH and CDR2 is LQKENI in the germline V gene. The V end lost 3 bases, the J end lost 4 bases, and 16 bases lay between the germline ends. This CDR3 is built from 15 residues. The CDR3 region has the DNA TGTGCCAGCTCACCGCAAGGGCTGGATATATACGAGCAGTACTTC. This sequence encodes CASSPQGLDIYEQYF. Complete variable domain (other parts from reference TRBV18 and TRBJ2-7): NAGVMQNPRHLVRRRGQEARLRCSPMKGHSHVYWYRQLPEEGLKFMVYLQKENIIDESGMPKERFSAEFPKEGPSILRIQQVVRGDSAAYFCASSPQGLDIYEQYFGPGTRLTVT.

The chain employs TRBV12-3 or TRBV12-4 and TRBJ2-2, with 12 bases fitting TRBD2. J lost 6 bases, V lost 6 bases, and 17 bases had no gene match. The length of the CDR3 is 19 residues. Here the CDR3 DNA reads TGTGCCAGCAGCCCGTCCGGAGGTCTAGCGGGAGGGGTCGCCGGGGAGCTGTTTTTT. This translates into CASSPSGGLAGGVAGELFF.

The sample holds many counts of this clonotype. The V gene is TRBV11-2, the J gene TRBJ2-7, with 10 bases lining up with TRBD2. This CDR3 has 15 residues. V lost 4 bases, J lost 3 bases, and 6 bases stayed unmatched. Germline CDR1 and CDR2: SGHAT and FQNNGV. The CDR3 DNA follows: TGTGCCAGCAGCTCCTATGGGACTAGCGTCTACGAGCAGTACTTC. This gives the protein CASSSYGTSVYEQYF.

This clonotype was seen a handful of times. V gene TRBV18 combines with J gene TRBJ2-1, with 8 bases identical to TRBD1. The CDR3 has 19 residues. Germline V gene lookup returns CDR1 KGHSH and CDR2 LQKENI. Losses at the gene ends were 2 bases for V and 0 bases for J; bases not matched to a gene: 12. This CDR3 reads CASSPTGTGSPSSYNEQFF. The CDR3 nucleotides read TGTGCCAGCTCACCAACCGGGACAGGTTCCCCTAGCTCCTACAATGAGCAGTTCTTC.

This clonotype was counted between two and nine times. V gene TRBV28 combines with J gene TRBJ1-5; 8 bases match TRBD1. The junction had 7 bases not matched to a gene; V was cut back by 6 bases and J by 6 bases. The CDR3 is 14 residues long. The V gene's germline CDR1 is MDHEN and CDR2 SYDVKM. The CDR3 DNA sequence: TGTGCCAGCAGCCCAGGACAGGGCGGTCAGCCCCAGCATTTT. It encodes CASSPGQGGQPQHF.

The chain links TRBV5-1 to TRBJ2-4, with D perhaps TRBD1 (6 bases). The CDR3 length is 13 residues. CDR1 and CDR2 from the germline V gene are SGHRS and YFSETQ. Trimming cost V 4 bases and J 5 bases, with 10 bases left between them. CDR3 sequence reads: CASSPGQQNIQYF. The CDR3 DNA is TGCGCCAGCAGCCCGGGACAACAAAACATTCAGTACTTC. Supplemented by reference TRBV5-1 and TRBJ2-4, the full variable domain reads KAGVTQTPRYLIKTRGQQVTLSCSPISGHRSVSWYQQTPGQGLQFLFEYFSETQRNKGNFPGRFSGRQFSNSRSEMNVSTLELGDSALYLCASSPGQQNIQYFGAGTRLSVL.

The chain uses TRBV12-3 or TRBV12-4 and TRBJ2-6, with TRBD1 as a possible D gene (6 bases). The CDR3 runs to 16 residues. V lost 5 bases, J lost 2 bases, and 13 bases lay in between. The CDR3 protein is CASSVQGAAGANVLTF. For the CDR3, the DNA is TGTGCCAGCAGTGTACAGGGTGCCGCTGGGGCCAACGTCCTGACTTTC.

The chain carries TRBV3-1 and TRBJ2-1, with D tentatively TRBD2 (6 bases). With 1 base removed from V and 6 bases from J, the gap between germline ends came to 10 bases. Germline V lookup: CDR1 LGHDT, CDR2 YNNKEL (reference sequence). This CDR3 has 14 amino acids. In DNA form, the CDR3 reads TGTGCCAGCAGCCAAGTTCGGGGGATCAATGAGCAGTTCTTC. Its translation: CASSQVRGINEQFF.

This clonotype occurred many times. The chain joins TRBV12-3 or TRBV12-4 to TRBJ2-2; unclear D gene. With 6 bases removed from V and 0 bases from J, the gap between germline ends came to 14 bases. This CDR3 spans 16 amino acids. The DNA of the CDR3 is TGTGCCAGCAGCCCCTCGGTTGTATCGAACACCGGGGAGCTGTTTTTT. Protein product: CASSPSVVSNTGELFF.

This clonotype appeared a few times. The chain has TRBV5-1 and TRBJ2-2; 7 nucleotides agree with TRBD2. The V segment lost 0 bases and the J segment 5 bases; nucleotides outside the gene matches: 10. Per the germline V gene, CDR1 is SGHRS and CDR2 is YFSETQ. This CDR3 is built from 17 residues. The CDR3 nucleotides are TGCGCCAGCAGCTTGGCCCCGGCGGGAGCGGCGACCGGGGAGCTGTTTTTT. Translation gives CASSLAPAGAATGELFF.

Many counts were recorded for this clonotype. The chain carries TRBV18 and TRBJ2-2; D is perhaps TRBD2 (6 bases). Germline CDR1 KGHSH, CDR2 LQKENI. This CDR3 is 14 amino acids long. V dropped 3 bases and J dropped 1 base, with 6 bases sitting between them. The CDR3 spells CASSPGLNTGELFF. The CDR3 DNA sequence: TGTGCCAGCTCACCGGGACTGAACACCGGGGAGCTGTTTTTT. The full variable domain, rest sourced from reference TRBV18 and TRBJ2-2, is NAGVMQNPRHLVRRRGQEARLRCSPMKGHSHVYWYRQLPEEGLKFMVYLQKENIIDESGMPKERFSAEFPKEGPSILRIQQVVRGDSAAYFCASSPGLNTGELFFGEGSRLTVL.

In this sample, this clonotype turned up many times. The genes are TRBV12-3 or TRBV12-4 and TRBJ1-1; D is unresolved. The V gene lost 3 bases and the J gene lost 4 bases, with 9 bases spanning the gap. CDR3 length: 13 amino acids. CDR3 protein: CASSFQTITEAFF. The CDR3 coding sequence is TGTGCCAGCAGTTTCCAGACCATCACTGAAGCTTTCTTT.

This sequence joins TRBV18 and TRBJ2-4; a possible D gene is TRBD1 (5 bases). The germline CDR1 and CDR2 sequences are KGHSH and LQKENI. Trimming took off 3 bases at V and 8 bases at J, with 14 bases between the two ends. The CDR3 length is 14 residues. The CDR3 spells CASSPPRVGDIQYF. CDR3 sequence (DNA): TGTGCCAGCTCACCCCCCAGGGTCGGCGACATTCAGTACTTC.

The rearrangement joins TRBV12-3 or TRBV12-4 to TRBJ2-2; D gene unclear. The ends were cut back, 5 bases at V and 10 bases at J, with 11 bases in the middle. CDR3 length: 12 amino acids. Here the CDR3 DNA reads TGTGCCAGCAGTCTATATCGACCGGAGCTGTTTTTT. Amino acids: CASSLYRPELFF.

The chain links TRBV12-3 or TRBV12-4 to TRBJ1-5; no firm D call. Trimming shortened V by 7 bases and J by 4 bases, and 20 bases separated the two germline ends. The CDR3 length is 16 residues. The CDR3 region has the DNA TGTGCCAGCACTCAATCGGGCGCTGCCACTAATCAGCCCCAGCATTTT. It translates to CASTQSGAATNQPQHF.

The table lists this clonotype with a few counts. This chain connects TRBV10-2 to TRBJ2-7; 7 nucleotides align to TRBD1. The CDR3 is 16 amino acids. Germline values: CDR1 WSHSY, CDR2 SAAADI. Trimming took 3 bases from V and 2 from J; bases not matched to a gene: 10. The CDR3 reads CASSDWRQGVTYEQYF. The CDR3 DNA sequence: TGCGCCAGCAGTGATTGGCGGCAGGGGGTTACCTACGAGCAGTACTTC.

V gene TRBV7-3 combines with J gene TRBJ2-3; D could derive from TRBD1 or TRBD2 (5 bases each). V lost 5 bases to trimming and J lost 8 bases, with 17 bases between them. The CDR3 loop spans 14 amino acids. CDR1 and CDR2 (germline): SGHTA, FQGTGA. The CDR3 protein is CASSPILSGGTQYF. In DNA form, the CDR3 reads TGTGCCAGCAGCCCCATCTTGAGTGGGGGTACGCAGTATTTT. Combining the CDR3 with reference TRBV7-3 and TRBJ2-3 gives the whole variable domain GAGVSQTPSNKVTEKGKYVELRCDPISGHTALYWYRQSLGQGPEFLIYFQGTGAADDSGLPNDRFFAVRPEGSVSTLKIQRTERGDSAVYLCASSPILSGGTQYFGPGTRLTVL.

This chain joins TRBV28 and TRBJ1-3, with D unclear. CDR1 is MDHEN and CDR2 is SYDVKM in the germline V gene. Trimming stripped 3 bases from V and 1 base from J, with 25 bases between. This CDR3 has 20 amino acids. This chain's CDR3 is CASSFPLGHQDVGSGNTIYF. The CDR3 DNA follows: TGTGCCAGCAGTTTCCCCCTAGGGCATCAGGACGTCGGTTCTGGAAACACCATATATTTT.

This chain links TRBV29-1 with TRBJ2-1; TRBD1 matches 7 bases. V shed 4 bases, J shed 11 bases, and the junction held 2 bases outside the gene matches. This CDR3 has 10 residues. CDR1 and CDR2 (germline): SQVTM, ANQGSEA. The CDR3 protein is CSVGDRKQFF. The CDR3 nucleotides read TGCAGCGTTGGGGACAGAAAGCAGTTCTTC.

Regarding this clonotype: Being one base from a much bigger clone, this may be a read error. This chain joins TRBV20-1 and TRBJ1-5, with D possibly being TRBD1 (6 bases). The CDR3 runs to 14 residues. Trimming removed 8 bases at V and 4 bases at J, with 18 bases between. CDR1 is DFQATT, CDR2 SNEGSKA, per germline (reference sequence). The CDR3 protein is CSTIHPQGNQPQHF. Written as DNA, the CDR3 is TGCAGTACCATTCACCCCCAGGGGAATCAGCCCCAGCATTTT.

This clonotype was detected a few times. The chain recombines TRBV10-3 with TRBJ2-1; tentatively, D is TRBD1 or TRBD2 (5 bases each). CDR3 length: 15 residues. The germline V gene encodes CDR1 ENHRY and CDR2 SYGVKD. V lost 10 bases and J lost 6, with 22 bases in between. The chain's CDR3 is CATFNSGKGGNEQFF. The CDR3 DNA follows: TGTGCCACCTTCAACTCAGGGAAAGGAGGCAATGAGCAGTTCTTC.

This clonotype was seen a few times. The chain combines TRBV4-3 with TRBJ2-7; 8 bases map to TRBD2. Germline CDR1 LGHNA, CDR2 YSLEER. CDR3 length: 15 amino acids. After removal of 0 bases from V and 4 bases from J, the junction contained 5 bases not matched to a gene. The DNA of the CDR3 is TGCGCCAGCAGCCAAGAAATAGCGGGATGGTACGAGCAGTACTTC. Amino acids: CASSQEIAGWYEQYF.

This clonotype was seen a few times. For the CDR3, the DNA is TGTGCCATCAGTAGGACAGGGGAAGATACGCAGTATTTT. It specifies CAISRTGEDTQYF. This chain joins TRBV10-3 and TRBJ2-3; TRBD1 matches 9 bases. The germline CDR1 and CDR2 sequences are ENHRY and SYGVKD. The CDR3 extends over 13 amino acids. Trimming removed 5 bases from V and 5 bases from J; junction bases left unmatched: 2.

Only a few counts were recorded for this clonotype. The chain uses TRBV12-3 or TRBV12-4 and TRBJ1-1, with TRBD1 as a possible D gene (5 bases). With 6 bases removed from V and 4 bases from J, the gap between germline ends came to 12 bases. This CDR3 has 13 residues. CDR3 nucleotide sequence: TGTGCCAGCAGCCTTGACAGTCCCACTGAAGCTTTCTTT. This translates into CASSLDSPTEAFF.